The next 14 T cell receptor beta chains were all read from a single sample in a study of CD8 T cells in ankylosing spondylitis. Using its own MiXCR run on the 5' RACE reads, TCRdb lists one record per CDR3 protein. The data contain some 140,000 distinct CDR3 sequences, more than 7% of them singletons. The sequencing input was synovial fluid, either unsorted or a sorted T cell fraction (not recorded which). These receptors all stem from a male donor with ankylosing spondylitis.

The chain joins TRBV7-6 to TRBJ1-4; the D is unclear. The CDR3 is 13 amino acids. V was shortened by 6 bases and J by 8 bases, with 13 bases between the two germline ends. CDR1 and CDR2 from the germline V gene are SGHVS and FNYEAQ. CDR3 coding DNA: TGTGCCAGCAGTATTGTGGGGAAGGAAAAACTGTTTTTT. Encoded protein: CASSIVGKEKLFF.

This clonotype appeared many times. The V call is TRBV20-1, the J call TRBJ1-6; 7 bases are shared with TRBD1. V trimming: 6 bases; J trimming: 10 bases; junction bases outside the gene matches: 9. The CDR3 loop spans 13 amino acids. Germline CDR1 DFQATT, CDR2 SNEGSKA (reference sequence). In DNA form, the CDR3 reads TGCAGTGCGTTTACAGGGGAGGTGTCACCCCTCCACTTT. It specifies CSAFTGEVSPLHF.

This clonotype appeared many times. This chain joins TRBV18 and TRBJ1-1; D unclear. Germline loops: CDR1 KGHSH, CDR2 LQKENI. V was pared by 2 bases and J by 3 bases, with 10 bases between. CDR3 size: 14 residues. The CDR3 DNA sequence: TGTGCCAGCTCACCAACCCACCGGGACACTGAAGCTTTCTTT. It translates to CASSPTHRDTEAFF.

V usage is TRBV2 and J usage is TRBJ2-1; D may be TRBD2 (6 bases). This CDR3 is built from 15 residues. Germline V gives CDR1 SNHLY, CDR2 FYNNEI. Trimming removed 3 bases from V and 1 base from J, with 10 bases in between. Here the CDR3 DNA reads TGTGCCAGCAGTGAGGGGGAGGCGTCCTACAATGAGCAGTTCTTC. Amino acid sequence: CASSEGEASYNEQFF.

The CDR3 DNA follows: TGCGCCAGCAGCCCAAGGACAGGGAGCTCCTACAATGAGCAGTTCTTC. It translates to CASSPRTGSSYNEQFF. The chain employs TRBV5-1 and TRBJ2-1, with TRBD1 matching over 8 bases. J gave up 0 bases and V 4 bases, and 6 bases lay outside the gene matches. Germline V gene data show CDR1 as SGHRS and CDR2 as YFSETQ. The CDR3 has 16 amino acids.

The rearrangement links TRBV5-6 to TRBJ2-5, with 7 bases identical to TRBD2. Germline CDR1 SGHDT, CDR2 YYEEEE. With 3 bases clipped from V and 7 bases from J, the junction kept 9 bases outside the gene matches. This CDR3 is built from 14 residues. CDR3 protein: CASSSNGLGGTQYF. The CDR3 bases are TGTGCCAGCAGCTCAAATGGACTAGGCGGGACCCAGTACTTC.

The sample holds many counts of this clonotype. The chain employs TRBV5-6 and TRBJ2-3; 13 nucleotides match TRBD2. Trimming at V came to 4 bases and at J to 8 bases, leaving 10 bases not matched to a gene. The germline CDR1 and CDR2 sequences are SGHDT and YYEEEE. The CDR3 runs 16 residues. Written as DNA, the CDR3 is TGTGCCAGCAGCCCACGGCGACTAGCGGGGGGAGGTACGCAGTATTTT. This codes for CASSPRRLAGGGTQYF. Based on the CDR3 plus reference TRBV5-6 and TRBJ2-3, the full variable domain is DAGVTQSPTHLIKTRGQQVTLRCSPKSGHDTVSWYQQALGQGPQFIFQYYEEEERQRGNFPDRFSGHQFPNYSSELNVNALLLGDSALYLCASSPRRLAGGGTQYFGPGTRLTVL.

In this sample, this clonotype turned up many times. The gene calls are TRBV7-2 and TRBJ2-3, with 8 bases aligning to TRBD1. The V segment lost 4 bases and the J segment 8 bases; nucleotides outside the gene matches: 17. This CDR3 is 17 amino acids long. Germline CDR1 is SGHTA and CDR2 is FQGNSA. CDR3 nucleotide sequence: TGTGCCAGCAGCTCCCCAATGGCAGGGGGCCTATTCGGTACGCAGTATTTT. Its translation is CASSSPMAGGLFGTQYF.

The chain carries TRBV12-3 or TRBV12-4 and TRBJ1-1; TRBD1 agrees at 9 bases. This CDR3 has 14 residues. Trimming at V came to 5 bases and at J to 4 bases, leaving 5 bases not matched to a gene. CDR3 region: CASSTGQGSTEAFF. CDR3 nucleotides: TGTGCCAGCAGTACCGGACAGGGGAGCACTGAAGCTTTCTTT.

This clonotype was seen a few times. The CDR3 DNA reads TGTGCCAGCAGCTTAGAGCGGGGAACTAGGTACGAGCAGTACTTC. As protein: CASSLERGTRYEQYF. The rearrangement links TRBV7-6 to TRBJ2-7, with 7 positions matching TRBD2. Germline V CDR1 and CDR2: SGHVS, FNYEAQ. This CDR3 contains 15 residues. Trimming cost V 1 base and J 4 bases; bases outside gene matches: 7.

This clonotype has a count of ten or more. The V and J genes are TRBV20-1 and TRBJ1-2; no definite D call. Between the trimmed V and J ends, which lost 0 bases and 3 bases, there was a span of 8 bases. This CDR3 contains 13 residues. The germline V gene encodes CDR1 DFQATT and CDR2 SNEGSKA (reference sequence). As DNA, the CDR3 is TGCAGTGCTAGAGATCCAGTGGACTATGGCTACACCTTC. It specifies CSARDPVDYGYTF.

This clonotype occurred many times. This chain links TRBV28 with TRBJ1-6; D possibly corresponds to TRBD1 (5 bases). The germline CDR1 and CDR2 sequences are MDHEN and SYDVKM. V was clipped by 5 bases and J by 8 bases, with 16 bases between them. The CDR3 extends over 15 amino acids. CDR3 coding DNA: TGTGCCAGCAGTCCAGGGACGGCCCCTGATTCACCCCTCCACTTT. Translated: CASSPGTAPDSPLHF. The full variable domain, rest sourced from reference TRBV28 and TRBJ1-6, is DVKVTQSSRYLVKRTGEKVFLECVQDMDHENMFWYRQDPGLGLRLIYFSYDVKMKEKGDIPEGYSVSREKKERFSLILESASTNQTSMYLCASSPGTAPDSPLHFGNGTRLTVT.

The chain has TRBV20-1 and TRBJ2-7; 7 nucleotides match TRBD2. The V segment lost 4 bases and the J segment 7 bases; nucleotides outside the gene matches: 13. The CDR3 extends over 14 amino acids. CDR1 and CDR2 from the germline V gene are DFQATT and SNEGSKA (reference sequence). The CDR3 loop reads CSAMRTSDSLEQYF. CDR3 sequence (DNA): TGCAGTGCTATGCGTACTAGCGATTCCTTGGAGCAGTACTTC.

This clonotype was seen more than once but under ten times. The chain uses TRBV28 and TRBJ2-1; tentatively, D is TRBD2 (7 bases). Trimming stripped 5 bases from V and 1 base from J, with 15 bases between. The germline V gene has CDR1 MDHEN and CDR2 SYDVKM. The CDR3 totals 16 residues. CDR3 amino acids: CASSGGGANSYNEQFF. CDR3 in DNA: TGTGCCAGCAGTGGAGGGGGGGCTAATTCCTACAATGAGCAGTTCTTC.